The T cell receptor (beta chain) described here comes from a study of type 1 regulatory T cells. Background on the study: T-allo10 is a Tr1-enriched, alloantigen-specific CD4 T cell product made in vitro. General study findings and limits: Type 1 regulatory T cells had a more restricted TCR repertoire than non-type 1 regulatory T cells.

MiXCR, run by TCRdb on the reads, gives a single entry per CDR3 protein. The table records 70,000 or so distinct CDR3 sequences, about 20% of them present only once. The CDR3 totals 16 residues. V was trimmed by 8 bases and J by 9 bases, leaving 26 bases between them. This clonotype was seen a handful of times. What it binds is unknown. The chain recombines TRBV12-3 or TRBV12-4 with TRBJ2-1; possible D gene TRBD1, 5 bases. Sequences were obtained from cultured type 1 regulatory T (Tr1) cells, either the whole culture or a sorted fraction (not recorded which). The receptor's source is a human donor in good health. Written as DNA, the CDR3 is TGTGCCAGCTCCCCCACGAGACAGATAATTGCTGGTGAGCAGTTCTTC. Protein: CASSPTRQIIAGEQFF.